Below, 10 T cell receptor beta chains from the same sample are listed, as sequenced in a study of response to subunit inactivated influenza vaccine. Each CDR3 protein gets one entry after TCRdb re-called the RT-PCR reads with MiXCR. Among about 800,000 distinct CDR3 sequences, 21% were seen once, and the ten largest hold 9.5% to 13%. Source: PBMCs from blood, taken 4 to 6 days after vaccination. All receptors come from a man aged 45-65 years who received an inactivated influenza vaccine.

The CDR3 nucleotides read TGTGCCAGCAGCCCAACGGGGGACATTCAGTACTTC. It specifies CASSPTGDIQYF. The gene calls are TRBV7-9 and TRBJ2-4, with D possibly being TRBD2 (6 bases). Germline-derived CDR1 and CDR2 are SEHNR and FQNEAQ (reference sequence). The CDR3 totals 12 residues. With 5 bases removed from V and 8 bases from J, the gap between germline ends came to 10 bases.

This rearrangement joins TRBV12-3 or TRBV12-4 to TRBJ2-7; D not resolved. Trimming removed 5 bases from V and 3 bases from J, with 11 bases in between. The CDR3 loop spans 13 amino acids. In DNA form, the CDR3 reads TGTGCCAGCAGTCCTAAGAACCTCTACGAGCAGTACTTC. The encoded protein is CASSPKNLYEQYF.

This clonotype was picked up a small number of times. This rearrangement joins TRBV28 to TRBJ2-7; no clear D. The ends were cut back, 1 base at V and 4 bases at J, with 11 bases in the middle. Germline lookup yields CDR1 MDHEN and CDR2 SYDVKM. The CDR3 runs 14 residues. In DNA form, the CDR3 reads TGTGCCAGCAGTTTATTTTCCCAAAAGTACGAGCAGTACTTC. Protein sequence: CASSLFSQKYEQYF.

The DNA for the CDR3 is TGTGCCAGCAGCAAAACACAGGGGGAAAACTACGAGCAGTACTTC. This sequence encodes CASSKTQGENYEQYF. V and J are TRBV6-1 and TRBJ2-7, with 8 bases that match TRBD1. Germline-derived CDR1 and CDR2 are MNHNS and SASEGT. The CDR3 has 15 residues. V trimming: 6 bases; J trimming: 3 bases; junction bases outside the gene matches: 10.

The chain employs TRBV20-1 and TRBJ1-6; no clear D. Germline CDR1 DFQATT, CDR2 SNEGSKA (reference sequence). V was trimmed by 2 bases and J by 2 bases, leaving 13 bases between them. The CDR3 has 16 amino acids. The CDR3 protein is CSARLQADPYNSPLHF. DNA of the CDR3: TGCAGTGCTAGACTGCAGGCAGATCCCTATAATTCACCCCTCCACTTT.

This chain connects TRBV6-1 to TRBJ2-7; TRBD2 is a possible D gene (6 bases). The CDR3 is made up of 13 amino acids. CDR1 and CDR2 (germline): MNHNS, SASEGT. V lost 6 bases to trimming and J lost 9 bases, with 18 bases between them. DNA of the CDR3: TGTGCCAGCAGCCTTAGCGGCCCCGGGGGGCAGTACTTC. This codes for CASSLSGPGGQYF.

There are many counts of this clonotype. This sequence joins TRBV7-2 and TRBJ2-1, with D tentatively TRBD1 (6 bases). The CDR3 is made up of 13 amino acids. Germline CDR1 reads SGHTA; CDR2 reads FQGNSA. The V end was cut by 5 bases, the J end by 3 bases, with 8 bases between. CDR3 amino acids: CASSKQGYNEQFF. The CDR3 region has the DNA TGTGCCAGCAGCAAACAGGGCTACAATGAGCAGTTCTTC.

The chain has TRBV5-1 and TRBJ2-2; TRBD2 might be the D (6 bases). From germline, CDR1 is SGHRS and CDR2 YFSETQ. Trimming removed 0 bases at V and 2 bases at J, with 11 bases between. The CDR3 length is 16 residues. In nucleotides, the CDR3 is TGCGCCAGCAGCTTGGGTGGACTATCCAACACCGGGGAGCTGTTTTTT. Its translation: CASSLGGLSNTGELFF. Supplemented by reference TRBV5-1 and TRBJ2-2, the full variable domain reads KAGVTQTPRYLIKTRGQQVTLSCSPISGHRSVSWYQQTPGQGLQFLFEYFSETQRNKGNFPGRFSGRQFSNSRSEMNVSTLELGDSALYLCASSLGGLSNTGELFFGEGSRLTVL.

The sample holds a few counts of this clonotype. The chain uses TRBV5-1 and TRBJ2-3; 7 nucleotides match TRBD2. CDR1 and CDR2 (germline): SGHRS, YFSETQ. V lost 6 bases and J lost 5; bases outside the gene matches: 9. This CDR3 is 14 amino acids long. The CDR3 loop is CASNSGVAGDTQYF. The CDR3 DNA is TGCGCCAGCAACTCGGGAGTAGCGGGAGATACGCAGTATTTT.

The chain recombines TRBV12-3 or TRBV12-4 with TRBJ2-2, with TRBD1 matching over 8 bases. V was clipped by 9 bases and J by 6 bases; unmatched bases: 6. CDR3 length equals 13 residues. The CDR3 region is CASRTQGAGELFF. The CDR3 region has the DNA TGTGCCAGTCGGACACAGGGGGCCGGGGAGCTGTTTTTT.